This entry describes one TCR beta chain. No antigen is known for it. No much larger clone exists at a distance of one base, and base qualities are not known. Whole blood was collected in K2EDTA tubes by collaborating institutions according to the institutions' own protocols. For TCRbeta analysis, collaborators shipped samples as frozen whole blood, isolated PBMCs, or DNA extracted from either of those sample types. Via the germline V gene (reference sequence), CDR1 is LNHDA and CDR2 SQIVND. The CDR3 runs 13 residues from the cysteine to the phenylalanine. Of the read, only the CDR3 DNA is kept; its 39 bases are in frame from base 1. The junction carries 8 bases between V and J, which are trimmed by 1 base and 4 bases respectively. The data belong to a study of blood T cell repertoires in COVID-19 (TCRdb year 2020). Some background on the complete study: Collaborator samples came from the United States, Italy and Spain and covered acute and convalescent phases of COVID-19. The material from the prospective study consisted of cDNA or gDNA derived from T cells, B-cell-depleted T cells, or PBMCs. Subjects who had been exposed to COVID-19, were actively infected with it, or had recovered from it provided the deeply sampled blood TCRbeta repertoires that made up the dataset. The repertoires were released in a freely available public database intended as a resource for research on the immune response to SARS-CoV-2. Samples were obtained from the ongoing ImmuneRACE study (first 160 participants) and from over a thousand subjects provided by 6 global collaborators. The sample metadata nearly always contained a de-identified subject ID, COVID-19 status, age in years and sex. Where available, HLA class I and class II types were obtained from metadata supplied by the sample provider rather than from assay-based typing.

The immunoSEQ Assay, a bias-controlled multiplex PCR, was used to amplify TCRbeta CDR3 regions from genomic DNA. As for how the authors treated the data: The number of nucleated cells in each sample was estimated from the amplification of reference gene primers within the assay. To quantify the absolute abundance of each unique TCRbeta CDR3 rearrangement, sequence reads were collapsed and filtered. For each sample, productive Simpson clonality was calculated as the square root of Simpson's diversity index across productive rearrangements. In its TCRdb copy, this immuneACCESS table keeps in-frame sequences only and misses some clones. Where compared with another copy, unresolved V genes explain less than half of these, and the others have no known cause. That table furnishes V, J and clone size, whereas the DNA furnished D and trimming. For this sample the table gives more than 55,000 clones, of which about nine tenths were detected only once. Of the sample, 6% to 7% is held by the ten largest clones.

Beyond this particular receptor, the publication reports: The amount of clinical and demographic metadata varied by source and participant and was provided uncurated.

The TCR sequence derives from an older woman with acute or convalescent COVID-19. The sequence is built from TRBV19 and TRBJ2-7, with TRBD2 tentatively as D gene (6 bases match). Source material: peripheral blood. The encoded CDR3 is CASSIGRGYEQYF. The DNA sequence follows: TGTGCCAGTAGTATAGGTCGGGGGTACGAGCAGTACTTC.